The entry below gives a single T cell receptor (beta chain) sequence along with its context. The CDR3 is 14 residues long. Trimming stripped 2 bases from V and 6 bases from J, with 14 bases between. CDR1 is MNHNY, CDR2 SVGAGI, per germline (reference sequence). Cycle 7 day 1, cycle 4 day 1, and baseline were the timepoints at which blood was sampled. Sequenced by immunoSEQ multiplex PCR; TCRdb stores in-frame clones only, minus some. The sample includes 65,000 to 80,000 clones, under 95% of them seen just once. The source of the sample is a study of OX40 agonist ivuxolimab in advanced cancers. Study information: Prior therapy, whether anti-PD-1, anti-PD-L1 or anti-CTLA-4, was allowed, and roughly 41% had some.

Sequences were derived from CD4+ or CD8+ T cells sorted from blood, sampled in a trial of the OX40 agonist ivuxolimab. The rearrangement links TRBV6-6 to TRBJ2-7, with D maybe TRBD1 (6 bases). The clonotype was recovered from an adult with an advanced solid tumor such as melanoma, head and neck, liver or kidney cancer. CDR3 sequence reads: CASSYPGQFVEQYF. The CDR3, as DNA: TGTGCCAGCAGTTACCCCGGACAGTTCGTCGAGCAGTACTTC.